One and the same sample provided the 10 T cell receptor beta chains below, sequenced in a study of blood T cell repertoires in COVID-19. Clones were sequenced by immunoSEQ multiplex PCR, and TCRdb holds only the in-frame ones, with some missing. The table lists approximately 220,000 clones, 84% of them singletons. Material: PBMCs or T cells enriched from blood (not recorded which). The receptors come from a middle-aged woman who had recovered from COVID-19.

The V and J genes are TRBV24-1 and TRBJ2-4, with TRBD1 matching over 9 bases. Germline assignment: CDR1 KGHDR and CDR2 SFDVKD. The trim removed 7 bases at V and 4 bases at J, leaving 10 bases unmatched. This CDR3 is built from 16 residues. In DNA form, the CDR3 reads TGTGCCACCAGCGCTGGGGACAGGGTGGGGAAAAACATTCAGTACTTC. Translating it yields CATSAGDRVGKNIQYF.

J is TRBJ1-2 and V is TRBV28; 10 nucleotides align to TRBD1. This CDR3 is 13 amino acids long. CDR1 and CDR2 from the germline V gene are MDHEN and SYDVKM. With 5 bases clipped from V and 7 bases from J, the junction kept 4 bases outside the gene matches. The CDR3 sequence: CASSTDRGLGYTF. DNA for the CDR3: TGTGCCAGCAGTACCGACAGGGGGCTTGGCTACACCTTC.

This sequence joins TRBV30 and TRBJ1-1; D remains ambiguous. Trimming left V 3 bases short and J 5 bases short, with 7 bases between. The CDR3 spans 11 residues. Germline V gene sequence: CDR1 GTSNPN, CDR2 SVGIG (reference sequence). CDR3 residues: CAWRGETEAFF. The CDR3 nucleotides read TGTGCCTGGAGGGGAGAGACTGAAGCTTTCTTT.

The CDR3: CASSGSSSLETQYF. The CDR3 coding sequence is TGCGCCAGCAGCGGATCCTCTAGTCTGGAGACCCAGTACTTC. The J gene is TRBJ2-5, the V gene TRBV5-1; D gene unclear. CDR1 SGHRS and CDR2 YFSETQ come from the germline V gene. This CDR3 is built from 14 residues. Trimming shortened V by 4 bases and J by 5 bases, and 15 bases separated the two germline ends. The full variable domain, with the rest looked up from reference TRBV5-1 and TRBJ2-5, is KAGVTQTPRYLIKTRGQQVTLSCSPISGHRSVSWYQQTPGQGLQFLFEYFSETQRNKGNFPGRFSGRQFSNSRSEMNVSTLELGDSALYLCASSGSSSLETQYFGPGTRLLVL.

This clone was detected only once. This rearrangement joins TRBV7-9 to TRBJ1-4; 9 bases map to TRBD1. The germline gives CDR1 SEHNR, CDR2 FQNEAQ (reference sequence). The CDR3 extends over 15 amino acids. The V and J ends lost 5 bases and 8 bases, in that order; junction bases with no gene match: 9. The CDR3 coding sequence is TGTGCCAGCAGCGACACAGGGGGCAGGGGAGAAAAACTGTTTTTT. As protein: CASSDTGGRGEKLFF.

This clone was recorded once. This chain links TRBV5-1 with TRBJ2-5; 7 positions agree with TRBD1. The V gene end was trimmed by 4 bases and the J gene end by 5 bases; junction bases not matched to a gene: 11. The CDR3 covers 15 residues. Germline lookup yields CDR1 SGHRS and CDR2 YFSETQ. The CDR3 coding sequence is TGCGCCAGCAGCCCAAAGGGGGCTAGAGGGGAGACCCAGTACTTC. This sequence encodes CASSPKGARGETQYF.

This chain joins TRBV3-1 (or the pseudogene TRBV3-2) and TRBJ1-1; TRBD1 is a possible D gene (6 bases). CDR3 length: 15 residues. V was clipped by 2 bases and J by 0 bases, with 10 bases between them. CDR1 is LGHDT, CDR2 YNNKEL, per germline (reference sequence). The CDR3 reads CASSQPGQLNTEAFF. Here the CDR3 DNA reads TGTGCCAGCAGCCAACCGGGACAACTGAACACTGAAGCTTTCTTT.

The count of this clone is one. This chain joins TRBV14 and TRBJ2-7, with 9 positions matching TRBD1. This CDR3 contains 15 residues. Germline CDR1 is SGHDN and CDR2 is FVKESK. V lost 5 bases, J lost 6 bases, and 11 bases stayed unmatched. CDR3 bases: TGTGCCAGCAGCAAATCCGGGACAGGGCTTCGCGAGCAGTACTTC. This codes for CASSKSGTGLREQYF.

This clone was observed a single time. This sequence joins TRBV7-2 and TRBJ2-1; 9 bases match TRBD2. V dropped 1 base and J dropped 4; count of bases not matched to a gene: 5. Per germline, CDR1 SGHTA and CDR2 FQGNSA. The CDR3 is 16 residues long. The CDR3 protein is CASSLGSSGIYNEQFF. The DNA of the CDR3 is TGTGCCAGCAGCTTAGGGTCTAGCGGGATTTACAATGAGCAGTTCTTC.

This CDR3 reads CASSSLEVSGNTIYF. The CDR3 nucleotides read TGTGCCAGTAGTTCCCTAGAGGTCTCTGGAAACACCATATATTTT. This sequence joins TRBV19 and TRBJ1-3; no firm D call. Germline V gene sequence: CDR1 LNHDA, CDR2 SQIVND (reference sequence). The CDR3 is 15 amino acids. Trimming left V 5 bases short and J 0 bases short, with 11 bases between. Filled out from reference TRBV19 and TRBJ1-3, the complete variable domain reads DGGITQSPKYLFRKEGQNVTLSCEQNLNHDAMYWYRQDPGQGLRLIYYSQIVNDFQKGDIAEGYSVSREKKESFPLTVTSAQKNPTAFYLCASSSLEVSGNTIYFGEGSWLTVV.